The T cell receptor (beta chain) under discussion was sequenced for a study of blood T cell repertoires in COVID-19. Germline CDR1 reads MNHEY; CDR2 reads SMNVEV (reference sequence). V was clipped by 4 bases and J by 4 bases, with 16 bases between them. The CDR3 contains 15 residues. The protocol was immunoSEQ multiplex PCR, while the TCRdb copy is restricted to in-frame clones and leaves out a portion. The repertoire holds about 170,000 clones, with about 83% as singletons. This TCR was recovered from a woman in her 50s in a cohort exposed to, infected with or recovered from COVID-19 (not recorded which). The chain uses TRBV27 and TRBJ2-5, with TRBD2 as a possible D gene (5 bases). Sequenced input: PBMCs or T cells enriched from blood (not recorded which). The CDR3 region is CASSSPTSLGETQYF. The CDR3 DNA follows: TGTGCCAGCAGTTCGCCTACTAGTCTCGGAGAGACCCAGTACTTC.